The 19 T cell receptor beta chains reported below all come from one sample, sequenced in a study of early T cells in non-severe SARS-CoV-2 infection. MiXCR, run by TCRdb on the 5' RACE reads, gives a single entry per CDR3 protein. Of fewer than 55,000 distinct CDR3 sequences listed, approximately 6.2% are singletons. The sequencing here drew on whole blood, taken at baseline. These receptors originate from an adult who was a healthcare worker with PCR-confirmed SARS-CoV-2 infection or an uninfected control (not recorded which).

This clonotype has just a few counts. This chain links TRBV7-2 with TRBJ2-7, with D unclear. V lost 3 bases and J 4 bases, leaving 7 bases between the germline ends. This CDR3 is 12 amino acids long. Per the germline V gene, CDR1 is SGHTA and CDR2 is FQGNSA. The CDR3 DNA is TGTGCCAGCAGCTTCAGCGATTACGAGCAGTACTTC. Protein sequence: CASSFSDYEQYF.

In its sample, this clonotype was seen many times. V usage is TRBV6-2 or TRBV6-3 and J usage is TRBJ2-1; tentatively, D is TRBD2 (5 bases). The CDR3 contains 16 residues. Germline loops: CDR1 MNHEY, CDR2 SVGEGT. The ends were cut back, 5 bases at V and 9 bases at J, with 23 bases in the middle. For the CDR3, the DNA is TGTGCCAGCAGTACGAGGACCCTTCGGGATTCACGTGAGCAGTTCTTC. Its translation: CASSTRTLRDSREQFF.

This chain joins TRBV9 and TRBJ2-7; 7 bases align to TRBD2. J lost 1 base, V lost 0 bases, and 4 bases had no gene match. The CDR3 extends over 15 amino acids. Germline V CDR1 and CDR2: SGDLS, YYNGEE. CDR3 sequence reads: CASSVGPAGSYEQYF. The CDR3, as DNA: TGTGCCAGCAGCGTAGGGCCAGCGGGATCCTACGAGCAGTACTTC.

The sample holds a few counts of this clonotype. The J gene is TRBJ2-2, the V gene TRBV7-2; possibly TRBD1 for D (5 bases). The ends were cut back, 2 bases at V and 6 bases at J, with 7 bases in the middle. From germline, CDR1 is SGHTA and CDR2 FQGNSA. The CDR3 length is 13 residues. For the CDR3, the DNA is TGTGCCAGCAGCTTAATAGGGGCCGGGGAGCTGTTTTTT. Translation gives CASSLIGAGELFF.

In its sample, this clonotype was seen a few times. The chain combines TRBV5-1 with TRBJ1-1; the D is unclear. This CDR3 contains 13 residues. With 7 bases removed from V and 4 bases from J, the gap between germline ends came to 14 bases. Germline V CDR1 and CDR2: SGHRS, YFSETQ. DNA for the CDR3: TGCGCCAGCGGAGTTTTATTAGGCACTGAAGCTTTCTTT. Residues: CASGVLLGTEAFF.

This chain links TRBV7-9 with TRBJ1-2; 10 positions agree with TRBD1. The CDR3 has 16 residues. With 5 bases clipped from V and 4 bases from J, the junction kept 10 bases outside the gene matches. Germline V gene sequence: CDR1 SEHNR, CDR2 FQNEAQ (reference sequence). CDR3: CASSINSRTGGYGYTF. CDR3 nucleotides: TGTGCCAGCAGCATAAATTCAAGGACAGGGGGCTATGGCTACACCTTC. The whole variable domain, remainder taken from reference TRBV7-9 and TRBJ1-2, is DTGVSQNPRHKITKRGQNVTFRCDPISEHNRLYWYRQTLGQGPEFLTYFQNEAQLEKSRLLSDRFSAERPKGSFSTLEIQRTEQGDSAMYLCASSINSRTGGYGYTFGSGTRLTVV.

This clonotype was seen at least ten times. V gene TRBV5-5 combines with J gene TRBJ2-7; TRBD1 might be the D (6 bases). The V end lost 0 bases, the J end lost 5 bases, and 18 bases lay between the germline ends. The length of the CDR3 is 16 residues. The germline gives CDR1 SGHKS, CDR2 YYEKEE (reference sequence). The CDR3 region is CASSLVAARGVHEQYF. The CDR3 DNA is TGTGCCAGCAGCTTGGTCGCGGCCAGGGGAGTACACGAGCAGTACTTC.

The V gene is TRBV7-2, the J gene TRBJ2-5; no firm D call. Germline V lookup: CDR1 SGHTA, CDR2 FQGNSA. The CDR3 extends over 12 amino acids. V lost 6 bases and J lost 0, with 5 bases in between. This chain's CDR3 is CASRTYQETQYF. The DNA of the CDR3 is TGTGCCAGCAGGACATACCAAGAGACCCAGTACTTC.

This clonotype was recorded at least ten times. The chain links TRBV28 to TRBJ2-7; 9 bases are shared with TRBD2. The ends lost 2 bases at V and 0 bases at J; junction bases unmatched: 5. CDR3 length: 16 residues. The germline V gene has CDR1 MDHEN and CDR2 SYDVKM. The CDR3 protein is CASSLRTSESSYEQYF. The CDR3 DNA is TGTGCCAGCAGTTTACGGACTAGCGAAAGCTCCTACGAGCAGTACTTC.

The CDR3 DNA follows: TGCGCCAGCAGGGCGTCGCCCTTGAACACTGAAGCTTTCTTT. It encodes CASRASPLNTEAFF. The genes are TRBV5-1 and TRBJ1-1; D is unclear. The CDR3 consists of 14 residues. Deletions cut 5 bases from V and 0 bases from J, with 11 bases between. Germline loops: CDR1 SGHRS, CDR2 YFSETQ.

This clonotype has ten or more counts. In nucleotides, the CDR3 is TGCAGCGTCGCCCAACTAGCGTCCGGGGAGCTGTTTTTT. Protein product: CSVAQLASGELFF. The chain uses TRBV29-1 and TRBJ2-2; 7 nucleotides line up with TRBD2. Germline trimming cut 6 bases from V and 6 bases from J; bases unmatched to any gene: 7. The germline V gene has CDR1 SQVTM and CDR2 ANQGSEA. This CDR3 has 13 residues.

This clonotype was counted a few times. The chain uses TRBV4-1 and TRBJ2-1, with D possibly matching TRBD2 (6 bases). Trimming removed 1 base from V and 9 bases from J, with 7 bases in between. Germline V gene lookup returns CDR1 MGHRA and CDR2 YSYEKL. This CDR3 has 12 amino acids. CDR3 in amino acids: CASSQGGIEQFF. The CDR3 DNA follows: TGCGCCAGCAGCCAAGGCGGGATTGAGCAGTTCTTC.

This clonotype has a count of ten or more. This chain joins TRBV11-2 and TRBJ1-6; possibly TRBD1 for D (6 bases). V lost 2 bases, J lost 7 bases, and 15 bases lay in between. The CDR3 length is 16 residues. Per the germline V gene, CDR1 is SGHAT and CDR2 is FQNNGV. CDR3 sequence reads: CASSLTGGGGNSPLHF. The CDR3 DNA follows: TGTGCCAGCAGCTTAACGGGCGGCGGGGGCAATTCACCCCTCCACTTT. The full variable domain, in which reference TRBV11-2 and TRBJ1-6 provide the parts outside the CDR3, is EAGVAQSPRYKIIEKRQSVAFWCNPISGHATLYWYQQILGQGPKLLIQFQNNGVVDDSQLPKDRFSAERLKGVDSTLKIQPAKLEDSAVYLCASSLTGGGGNSPLHFGNGTRLTVT.

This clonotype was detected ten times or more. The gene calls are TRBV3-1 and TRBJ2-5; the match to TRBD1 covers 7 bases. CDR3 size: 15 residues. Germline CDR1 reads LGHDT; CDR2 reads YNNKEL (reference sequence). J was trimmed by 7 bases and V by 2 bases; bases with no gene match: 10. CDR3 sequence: CASSQTPGAGGTQYF. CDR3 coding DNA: TGTGCCAGCAGCCAAACCCCCGGGGCAGGGGGGACCCAGTACTTC.

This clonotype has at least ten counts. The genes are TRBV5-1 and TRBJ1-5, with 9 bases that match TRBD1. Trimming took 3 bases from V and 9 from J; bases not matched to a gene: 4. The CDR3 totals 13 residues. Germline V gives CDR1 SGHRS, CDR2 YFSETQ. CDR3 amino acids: CASSWGQGGPQHF. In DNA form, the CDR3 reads TGCGCCAGCAGCTGGGGACAGGGAGGGCCCCAGCATTTT.

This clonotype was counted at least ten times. CDR3 loop: CASSPIYSGRVNQPQHF. The DNA of the CDR3 is TGTGCCAGCAGTCCCATTTATAGTGGACGGGTCAATCAGCCCCAGCATTTT. The J gene is TRBJ1-5, the V gene TRBV6-2 or TRBV6-3; no reliable D call. This CDR3 is built from 17 residues. The V and J ends lost 5 bases and 3 bases respectively, with 20 bases between them. Per the germline V gene, CDR1 is MNHEY and CDR2 is SVGEGT.

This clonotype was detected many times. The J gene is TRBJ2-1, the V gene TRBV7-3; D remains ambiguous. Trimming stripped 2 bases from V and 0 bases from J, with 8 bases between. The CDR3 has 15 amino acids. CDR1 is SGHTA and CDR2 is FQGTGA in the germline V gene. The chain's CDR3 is CASSLRQNSYNEQFF. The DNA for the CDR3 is TGTGCCAGCAGCTTACGTCAAAACTCCTACAATGAGCAGTTCTTC. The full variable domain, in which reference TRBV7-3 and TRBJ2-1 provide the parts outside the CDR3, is GAGVSQTPSNKVTEKGKYVELRCDPISGHTALYWYRQSLGQGPEFLIYFQGTGAADDSGLPNDRFFAVRPEGSVSTLKIQRTERGDSAVYLCASSLRQNSYNEQFFGPGTRLTVL.

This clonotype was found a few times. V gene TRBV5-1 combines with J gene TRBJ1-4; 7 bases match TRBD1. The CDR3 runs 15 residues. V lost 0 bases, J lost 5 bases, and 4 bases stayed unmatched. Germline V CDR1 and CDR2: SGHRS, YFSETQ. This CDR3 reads CASSLAGTENEKLFF. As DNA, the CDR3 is TGCGCCAGCAGCTTGGCCGGGACAGAAAATGAAAAACTGTTTTTT. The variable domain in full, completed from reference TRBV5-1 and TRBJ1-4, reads KAGVTQTPRYLIKTRGQQVTLSCSPISGHRSVSWYQQTPGQGLQFLFEYFSETQRNKGNFPGRFSGRQFSNSRSEMNVSTLELGDSALYLCASSLAGTENEKLFFGSGTQLSVL.

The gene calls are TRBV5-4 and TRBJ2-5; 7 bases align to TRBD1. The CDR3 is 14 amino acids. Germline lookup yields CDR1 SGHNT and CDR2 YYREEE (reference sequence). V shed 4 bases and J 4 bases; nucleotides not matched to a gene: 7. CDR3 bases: TGTGCCAGCAGCGAGAAGGGGGCTGGAGAGACCCAGTACTTC. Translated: CASSEKGAGETQYF.